A single sample is the source of the 7 T cell receptor beta chains below, sequenced in a study of response to subunit inactivated influenza vaccine. TCRdb recomputed calls from the RT-PCR reads with MiXCR, one row per CDR3 protein. The sample lists around 850,000 distinct CDR3 sequences; approximately 17% were seen once. The sequencing used PBMCs from blood, collected roughly 5 days after vaccination. These receptors were collected from a man between 50 and 59 years old who received an inactivated influenza vaccine.

This clonotype was recorded a few times. The chain is built from TRBV18 and TRBJ2-1; 9 bases are a match to TRBD1. This CDR3 spans 17 amino acids. With 2 bases clipped from V and 9 bases from J, the junction kept 14 bases outside the gene matches. Germline CDR1 KGHSH, CDR2 LQKENI. The CDR3: CASSPIPFGTGLGEQFF. Here the CDR3 DNA reads TGTGCCAGCTCACCAATTCCTTTCGGGACAGGGCTCGGTGAGCAGTTCTTC.

The genes are TRBV5-1 and TRBJ2-3; a possible D gene is TRBD2 (7 bases). There are 15 residues in the CDR3. The V end lost 8 bases, the J end lost 0 bases, and 16 bases lay between the germline ends. CDR1 SGHRS and CDR2 YFSETQ come from the germline V gene. The CDR3 DNA reads as TGCGCCAGTGAACTAGGGGGGGCCAGCACAGATACGCAGTATTTT. It specifies CASELGGASTDTQYF.

This rearrangement joins TRBV27 to TRBJ2-2; 7 nucleotides match TRBD1. This CDR3 is built from 14 residues. The J segment lost 4 bases and the V segment lost 10 bases, leaving 9 bases of the junction unmatched. The germline V gene encodes CDR1 MNHEY and CDR2 SMNVEV (reference sequence). CDR3 region: CATSRGRVTGELFF. The DNA of the CDR3 is TGTGCCACCTCCAGGGGGAGAGTCACCGGGGAGCTGTTTTTT.

This clonotype was detected only once. The chain is built from TRBV20-1 and TRBJ2-7; D might be TRBD1 (5 bases). The CDR3 is made up of 14 amino acids. V lost 0 bases and J 5 bases, leaving 14 bases between the germline ends. Germline V gene sequence: CDR1 DFQATT, CDR2 SNEGSKA (reference sequence). CDR3 sequence (DNA): TGCAGTGCTAGAGATCGGCAGGGTAGGAACGAGCAGTACTTC. Amino acid sequence: CSARDRQGRNEQYF.

This chain uses TRBV6-1 with TRBJ2-7; 15 bases fit TRBD2. The germline CDR1 and CDR2 sequences are MNHNS and SASEGT. The trim removed 6 bases at V and 4 bases at J, leaving 4 bases unmatched. The CDR3 has 15 residues. The DNA for the CDR3 is TGTGCCAGCAGGGATGGGACTAGCGGGAGGTACGAGCAGTACTTC. It is translated as CASRDGTSGRYEQYF.

V is TRBV7-2 and J is TRBJ2-7; D unresolved. The germline CDR1 and CDR2 sequences are SGHTA and FQGNSA. This CDR3 has 14 amino acids. The V end was cut by 5 bases, the J end by 0 bases, with 11 bases between. In DNA form, the CDR3 reads TGTGCCAGCAGCGCACCATTAAGCTCCTACGAGCAGTACTTC. Protein: CASSAPLSSYEQYF.

This rearrangement joins TRBV6-1 to TRBJ2-2, with D tentatively TRBD1 or TRBD2 (5 bases each). V lost 2 bases to trimming and J lost 7 bases, with 11 bases between them. The CDR3 has 14 residues. In germline, CDR1 is MNHNS, CDR2 SASEGT. The CDR3 region is CASSEIQGRGELFF. The CDR3, as DNA: TGTGCCAGCAGTGAAATCCAGGGACGCGGGGAGCTGTTTTTT.